This TCR beta chain was observed in a study of blood T cell repertoires in COVID-19. Overall study context: Some COVID-19 samples were acute and others convalescent; all came from the United States, Italy and Spain. The cDNA or gDNA used as material had been derived from T cells, B-cell-depleted T cells, or PBMCs.

In its sample, this clone was seen a few times. In germline, CDR1 is LGHDT, CDR2 YNNKEL (reference sequence). This CDR3 region has 16 residues. The V gene lost 1 base and the J gene lost 0 bases, with 10 bases spanning the gap. Study processing details: For nucleated cells, counts were estimated from reference gene primer amplification. Repertoires were generated with immunoSEQ multiplex PCR, while TCRdb's copy carries only in-frame clones and drops some. V and J calls and clone size follow that table, whereas D and trimming were derived from the DNA. The sample has roughly 120,000 clones, roughly nine tenths seen once.

The rearrangement joins TRBV3-1 (or the pseudogene TRBV3-2) to TRBJ1-5; a possible D gene is TRBD1 (5 bases). The clonotype comes from a human donor in a cohort sampled during active COVID-19. Specimen: peripheral blood. The CDR3 sequence: CASSQGGPNSNQPQHF. The CDR3 coding sequence is TGTGCCAGCAGCCAAGGGGGCCCAAATAGCAATCAGCCCCAGCATTTT.